A single T cell receptor (beta chain) is shown here with its context. This sample is drawn from a study of OX40 agonist ivuxolimab in advanced cancers. TCRdb keeps only in-frame clones here, not all; method: immunoSEQ multiplex PCR. Of under 15,000 clones in the sample, 75% to 85% were seen once. This clonotype was obtained from an adult with an advanced solid tumor such as melanoma, head and neck, liver or kidney cancer. This specimen was CD4+ or CD8+ T cells sorted from blood, taken in a trial of the OX40 agonist ivuxolimab.

CDR3 sequence reads: CASSLVHGELFF. CDR3 coding DNA: TGTGCCAGCAGCTTGGTTCACGGGGAGCTGTTTTTT. The chain joins TRBV5-8 to TRBJ2-2; D call uncertain. CDR1 is SGHTS, CDR2 YDEGEE, per germline. There are 12 residues in the CDR3. Trimming cost V 0 bases and J 7 bases, with 4 bases left between them.